Included here is one TCR beta chain sequence, with context. TCRdb's table, derived via immunoSEQ multiplex PCR, lists solely in-frame clones and lacks some. The data contain 50,000 or so clones, roughly nine tenths of them singletons. This entry is derived from a study of T cell changes during pregnancy in multiple sclerosis. Germline CDR1 is MGHRA and CDR2 is YSYEKL. The CDR3 is 14 residues long. The ends were cut back, 2 bases at V and 2 bases at J, with 7 bases in the middle. This rearrangement joins TRBV4-1 to TRBJ1-5; D unresolved. The sequence derives from a female donor with multiple sclerosis, enrolled in a pregnancy study. Source: CD4+ T cells from peripheral blood mononuclear cells, taken before pregnancy. This chain's CDR3 is CASSQLPGNQPQHF. The CDR3 coding sequence is TGCGCCAGCAGCCAACTTCCGGGCAATCAGCCCCAGCATTTT.